This TCR beta chain was sequenced in a study of OX40 agonist ivuxolimab in advanced cancers. For the study at large: Those treated in dose escalation had hepatocellular carcinoma, melanoma, renal cell cancer or head and neck cancer. Anti-PD-1, anti-PD-L1 or anti-CTLA-4 therapy given earlier was allowed, and around 40% had some.

The data were produced by immunoSEQ multiplex PCR, yet TCRdb's version contains in-frame clones alone and is incomplete. The sample includes about 82,000 clones, around 83% of them seen just once. Germline V CDR1 and CDR2: ENHRY, SYGVKD. V was pared by 10 bases and J by 7 bases, with 14 bases between. The CDR3 runs to 13 residues. The starting material was CD4+ or CD8+ T cells sorted from blood, obtained in a trial of the OX40 agonist ivuxolimab. The chain is built from TRBV10-3 and TRBJ1-6, with D uncertain. This TCR was sampled from an adult with an advanced solid tumor such as melanoma, head and neck, liver or kidney cancer. CDR3 bases: TGTGCCACAGGAGAACCGGGGAATTCACCCCTCCACTTT. It specifies CATGEPGNSPLHF.